The 13 T cell receptor beta chains given below trace back to one sample, sequenced in a study of blood T cell repertoires in COVID-19. Libraries were prepared by immunoSEQ multiplex PCR; TCRdb keeps only in-frame clonotypes and omits some of them. The table records 30,000 to 40,000 clones, approximately 88% of them present only once. Sequenced input: peripheral blood. These receptors all stem from a man between 65 and 85 years old with active COVID-19.

The rearrangement links TRBV4-1 to TRBJ2-5; D is possibly TRBD1 (5 bases). The V end lost 0 bases, the J end lost 4 bases, and 15 bases lay between the germline ends. The CDR3 sequence is 16 residues long. Germline lookup yields CDR1 MGHRA and CDR2 YSYEKL. CDR3 protein: CASSQDGQGRGETQYF. The CDR3 DNA follows: TGCGCCAGCAGCCAAGATGGGCAGGGTAGGGGAGAGACCCAGTACTTC.

J is TRBJ2-5 and V is TRBV5-1; possibly TRBD2 for D (5 bases). The CDR3 spans 14 residues. The germline V gene encodes CDR1 SGHRS and CDR2 YFSETQ. The ends were cut back, 2 bases at V and 5 bases at J, with 13 bases in the middle. CDR3 in amino acids: CASSFGEEVETQYF. CDR3 bases: TGCGCCAGCAGCTTTGGAGAGGAGGTGGAGACCCAGTACTTC.

The rearrangement joins TRBV5-1 to TRBJ2-3, with D perhaps TRBD2 (6 bases). Germline V gene sequence: CDR1 SGHRS, CDR2 YFSETQ. With 4 bases removed from V and 0 bases from J, the gap between germline ends came to 9 bases. This CDR3 has 14 amino acids. CDR3 DNA sequence: TGCGCCAGCAGCCGGGGGTATAGCACAGATACGCAGTATTTT. Translated: CASSRGYSTDTQYF.

J is TRBJ2-7 and V is TRBV7-6, with TRBD2 as a possible D gene (6 bases). V gave up 0 bases and J gave up 0 bases, with 12 bases separating them. This CDR3 has 16 residues. Germline lookup yields CDR1 SGHVS and CDR2 FNYEAQ. The CDR3 loop is CASSLAGTLSSYEQYF. CDR3 nucleotides: TGTGCCAGCAGCTTAGCGGGGACTTTGAGCTCCTACGAGCAGTACTTC.

The chain couples TRBV11-2 to TRBJ2-7, with 7 bases matching TRBD1. From germline, CDR1 is SGHAT and CDR2 FQNNGV. Losses at the gene ends were 4 bases for V and 4 bases for J; bases not matched to a gene: 7. The CDR3 contains 14 residues. This CDR3 is CASSSLGGYYEQYF. DNA for the CDR3: TGTGCCAGCAGCTCCTTAGGGGGCTATTACGAGCAGTACTTC.

The chain recombines TRBV7-8 with TRBJ2-7; the match to TRBD1 covers 9 bases. CDR3 length equals 14 residues. V gave up 5 bases and J gave up 4 bases; unmatched junction bases: 6. Germline CDR1 and CDR2: SGHVS and FQNEAQ. The CDR3 sequence is CASSPTGGGYEQYF. The CDR3 nucleotides read TGTGCCAGCAGCCCGACAGGGGGGGGTTACGAGCAGTACTTC. Full variable domain (outside the CDR3, taken from reference TRBV7-8 and TRBJ2-7): GAGVSQSPRYKVAKRGQDVALRCDPISGHVSLFWYQQALGQGPEFLTYFQNEAQLDKSGLPSDRFFAERPEGSVSTLKIQRTQQEDSAVYLCASSPTGGGYEQYFGPGTRLTVT.

V is TRBV18 and J is TRBJ2-3, with a weak D call TRBD1 (6 bases). This CDR3 region has 14 residues. V was cut by 5 bases and J by 2 bases, with 11 bases left in between. Germline V gene data show CDR1 as KGHSH and CDR2 as LQKENI. The CDR3 coding sequence is TGTGCCAGCTCATCCACAGGGAACACAGATACGCAGTATTTT. Its translation is CASSSTGNTDTQYF.

The V and J genes are TRBV11-2 and TRBJ1-6; TRBD1 is a possible D gene (5 bases). Germline V gene sequence: CDR1 SGHAT, CDR2 FQNNGV. This CDR3 region has 15 residues. Trimming removed 6 bases from V and 10 bases from J, with 19 bases in between. In DNA, the CDR3 is TGTGCCAGCAGTCATAACTCAGGGAGGGGATCACCCCTCCACTTT. It encodes CASSHNSGRGSPLHF.

The gene calls are TRBV18 and TRBJ2-3, with TRBD1 matching over 7 bases. Germline V gene lookup returns CDR1 KGHSH and CDR2 LQKENI. This CDR3 is 15 amino acids long. The V segment lost 5 bases and the J segment 0 bases; nucleotides outside the gene matches: 5. CDR3 sequence reads: CASSWDSPSTDTQYF. CDR3 DNA sequence: TGTGCCAGCTCATGGGACAGCCCTAGCACAGATACGCAGTATTTT.

CDR3 residues: CASSIRLAEETQYF. The CDR3 nucleotides are TGTGCCAGTAGTATAAGACTAGCGGAAGAGACCCAGTACTTC. The chain recombines TRBV19 with TRBJ2-5; 9 positions agree with TRBD2. Germline V gives CDR1 LNHDA, CDR2 SQIVND (reference sequence). The trim removed 2 bases at V and 3 bases at J, leaving 1 base unmatched. The CDR3 runs 14 residues.

The J gene is TRBJ1-4, the V gene TRBV21-1. TRBV21-1 is marked as a pseudogene. This CDR3 is built from 16 residues. This CDR3 reads CASSKGSDHYNEKLFF. The DNA of the CDR3 is TGTGCCAGCAGCAAAGGGTCAGACCACTATAATGAAAAACTGTTTTTT.

This chain links TRBV24-1 with TRBJ2-1; TRBD2 might be the D (6 bases). CDR1 is KGHDR and CDR2 is SFDVKD in the germline V gene. Trimming removed 5 bases at V and 7 bases at J, with 23 bases between. This CDR3 spans 17 amino acids. CDR3 coding DNA: TGTGCCACCAGTGGACATAGCGGAGGGCAGCCCTTGAATGAGCAGTTCTTC. This gives the protein CATSGHSGGQPLNEQFF.

This sequence joins TRBV27 and TRBJ1-5; D uncertain. V gave up 4 bases and J gave up 4 bases, with 17 bases separating them. The germline V gene has CDR1 MNHEY and CDR2 SMNVEV (reference sequence). The CDR3 contains 16 residues. The CDR3 nucleotides read TGTGCCAGCAGTTCCTCGTCATCGGGGAGGAATCAGCCCCAGCATTTT. It codes for CASSSSSSGRNQPQHF.